Listed below are T cell receptor beta chains from one sample, sequenced in a study of OX40 agonist ivuxolimab in advanced cancers. Repertoires were generated with immunoSEQ multiplex PCR, while TCRdb's copy carries only in-frame clones and drops some. The repertoire has some 80,000 clones, approximately 92% of them found once; the top ten carry over 8.5%. Specimen: CD4+ or CD8+ T cells sorted from blood, collected in a trial of the OX40 agonist ivuxolimab. These receptors were taken from an adult with an advanced solid tumor such as melanoma, head and neck, liver or kidney cancer. CDR3s include the opening cysteine and the closing phenylalanine or tryptophan. A D gene is named only where the DNA matches it firmly. Some rows mark clone size as missing; the rest say once, few, many or name a class of expanded clone.

j_gene: TRBJ2-1; v_gene: TRBV10-1; abundance: NA; d_gene: TRBD2; CDR3nt: TGCGCCAGCAGTGAGGCGGTAGGACCTAGCGGGCCCAGCTCCTACAATGAGCAGTTCTTC; CDR3aa: CASSEAVGPSGPSSYNEQFF
j_gene: TRBJ2-4; v_gene: TRBV5-6; abundance: NA; d_gene: TRBD1; CDR3nt: TGTGCCAGCAGCTTGGGGACAGGCCTAGCCAAAAACATTCAGTACTTC; CDR3aa: CASSLGTGLAKNIQYF
j_gene: TRBJ1-2; v_gene: TRBV20-1; abundance: NA; d_gene: NA; CDR3nt: TGCAGTGCCATAACAGACCATGGCTACACCTTC; CDR3aa: CSAITDHGYTF
j_gene: TRBJ2-7; v_gene: TRBV19; abundance: NA; d_gene: TRBD2; CDR3nt: TGTGCCAGTAGTGCCGGGACTAGCGGTTACGAGCAGTACTTC; CDR3aa: CASSAGTSGYEQYF
j_gene: TRBJ2-7; v_gene: TRBV10-2; abundance: NA; d_gene: NA; CDR3nt: TGCGCCAGCAGTGAGTCTTCCGAACTATACGAGCAGTACTTC; CDR3aa: CASSESSELYEQYF
j_gene: TRBJ2-3; v_gene: TRBV5-1; abundance: NA; d_gene: TRBD1; CDR3nt: TGCGCCAGCAGCTTGGCGGATGACAGGGGGAGGCCGAAGTCAGATACGCAGTATTTT; CDR3aa: CASSLADDRGRPKSDTQYF
j_gene: TRBJ2-1; v_gene: TRBV19; abundance: once; d_gene: TRBD2; CDR3nt: TGTGCCAGTAGCCCTACTAGCGGGGAGTACAATGAGCAGTTCTTC; CDR3aa: CASSPTSGEYNEQFF
j_gene: TRBJ2-7; v_gene: TRBV13; abundance: NA; d_gene: NA; CDR3nt: TGTGCCAGCAGCGAGACAGGTTCTAGCTCCTACGAGCAGTACTTC; CDR3aa: CASSETGSSSYEQYF
j_gene: TRBJ2-7; v_gene: TRBV7-2; abundance: NA; d_gene: NA; CDR3nt: TGTGCCAGCAGCATGGCAGTATGGGAGCAGTACTTC; CDR3aa: CASSMAVWEQYF
j_gene: TRBJ2-3; v_gene: TRBV25-1; abundance: once; d_gene: TRBD2; CDR3nt: TGTGCCAGCAGTGTAGGCGTTATGCGGGGGGGCACAGATACGCAGTATTTT; CDR3aa: CASSVGVMRGGTDTQYF
j_gene: TRBJ1-2; v_gene: TRBV7-2; abundance: NA; d_gene: NA; CDR3nt: TGTGCCAGCAGCTTAGAAGTCTTGGGGACACGTGGCGGCTACACCTTC; CDR3aa: CASSLEVLGTRGGYTF
j_gene: TRBJ2-7; v_gene: TRBV5-1; abundance: NA; d_gene: TRBD1; CDR3nt: TGCGCCAGCAGCTTGGTCGGACAGGGAGGCTCCTACGAGCAGTACTTC; CDR3aa: CASSLVGQGGSYEQYF
j_gene: TRBJ2-2; v_gene: TRBV9; abundance: NA; d_gene: NA; CDR3nt: TGTGCCAGCAGCGAAAACAGGGAATCTATTAGTACCGGGGAGCTGTTTTTT; CDR3aa: CASSENRESISTGELFF
j_gene: TRBJ2-7; v_gene: TRBV6-5; abundance: NA; d_gene: TRBD2; CDR3nt: TGTGCCAGCAGTTACAGAGAGCGGGGGTACGAGCAGTACTTC; CDR3aa: CASSYRERGYEQYF
j_gene: TRBJ2-2; v_gene: TRBV5-6; abundance: NA; d_gene: TRBD1; CDR3nt: TGTGCCAGCAGCCTAAGGGTAGGACAGGGGAACACCGGGGAGCTGTTTTTT; CDR3aa: CASSLRVGQGNTGELFF
j_gene: TRBJ1-1; v_gene: TRBV4-1; abundance: NA; d_gene: NA; CDR3nt: TGCGCCAGCAGCCAGGTGGCGAACACTGAAGCTTTCTTT; CDR3aa: CASSQVANTEAFF
j_gene: TRBJ1-1; v_gene: TRBV29-1; abundance: NA; d_gene: NA; CDR3nt: TGCAGCACGGTTGGGGACCCTGAAGCTTTCTTT; CDR3aa: CSTVGDPEAFF
j_gene: TRBJ2-3; v_gene: TRBV27; abundance: NA; d_gene: NA; CDR3nt: TGTGCCAGCAGGAGCCGCACAGATACGCAGTATTTT; CDR3aa: CASRSRTDTQYF
j_gene: TRBJ2-7; v_gene: TRBV27; abundance: NA; d_gene: TRBD1; CDR3nt: TGTGCCAGCAGTTTCGGGACAGGGGTGGCCGAGCAGTACTTC; CDR3aa: CASSFGTGVAEQYF
j_gene: TRBJ2-1; v_gene: TRBV9; abundance: NA; d_gene: NA; CDR3nt: TGTGCCAGCAGCGTAGCGGGGCGGGGGCCCGCTGAGCAGTTCTTC; CDR3aa: CASSVAGRGPAEQFF
j_gene: TRBJ2-7; v_gene: TRBV2; abundance: NA; d_gene: NA; CDR3nt: TGTGCCAAGGGGCCGGGACGCGGGTCCTACGAGCAGTACTTC; CDR3aa: CAKGPGRGSYEQYF
j_gene: TRBJ2-7; v_gene: TRBV9; abundance: NA; d_gene: TRBD1; CDR3nt: TGTGCCAGCAGCGGCCGGGACAGGGCTTCCTACGAGCAGTACTTC; CDR3aa: CASSGRDRASYEQYF
j_gene: TRBJ2-1; v_gene: TRBV7-3; abundance: NA; d_gene: NA; CDR3nt: TGTGCCAGCAGCTTAATGCAGGGCAATGAGCAGTTCTTC; CDR3aa: CASSLMQGNEQFF
j_gene: TRBJ2-1; v_gene: TRBV19; abundance: NA; d_gene: NA; CDR3nt: TGTGCCAGTAGTATCGAGGTGCAGTACAATGAGCAGTTCTTC; CDR3aa: CASSIEVQYNEQFF
j_gene: TRBJ1-1; v_gene: TRBV5-4; abundance: NA; d_gene: NA; CDR3nt: TGTGCCAGCAGCCCTGCTTCAGAGAATGAAGCTTTCTTT; CDR3aa: CASSPASENEAFF
j_gene: TRBJ2-5; v_gene: TRBV5-6; abundance: NA; d_gene: TRBD2; CDR3nt: TGTGCCAGCAGCTTTATCTGGACAGCGGGGGACCAAGAGACCCAGTACTTC; CDR3aa: CASSFIWTAGDQETQYF
j_gene: TRBJ2-1; v_gene: TRBV6-5; abundance: NA; d_gene: NA; CDR3nt: TGTGCCAGCAGTTACTCGGAACTGAGTGAGCAGTTCTTC; CDR3aa: CASSYSELSEQFF
j_gene: TRBJ1-1; v_gene: TRBV6-4; abundance: NA; d_gene: NA; CDR3nt: TGTGCCAGCAGTACAGATTTGAACACTGAAGCTTTCTTT; CDR3aa: CASSTDLNTEAFF
j_gene: TRBJ1-2; v_gene: TRBV5-1; abundance: NA; d_gene: TRBD1; CDR3nt: TGCGCCAGCAGCTTGGCCTTGACAGGGAACTATGGCTACACCTTC; CDR3aa: CASSLALTGNYGYTF
j_gene: TRBJ2-2; v_gene: TRBV29-1; abundance: NA; d_gene: TRBD1; CDR3nt: TGCAGCTTCCGGGACAGTGACACCGGGGAGCTGTTTTTT; CDR3aa: CSFRDSDTGELFF
j_gene: TRBJ2-3; v_gene: TRBV19; abundance: NA; d_gene: NA; CDR3nt: TGTGCCAGTAGTATAGACAGACCTTTGGAGACGCAGTATTTT; CDR3aa: CASSIDRPLETQYF
j_gene: TRBJ1-1; v_gene: TRBV5-1; abundance: NA; d_gene: NA; CDR3nt: TGCGCCAGCAGCTTGATTTCAGGGATGGTGACTGAAGCTTTCTTT; CDR3aa: CASSLISGMVTEAFF
j_gene: TRBJ2-7; v_gene: TRBV10-2; abundance: NA; d_gene: TRBD1; CDR3nt: TGCGCCAGCAGTAGGCCCGGACAGGGGGCCTACGAGCAGTACTTC; CDR3aa: CASSRPGQGAYEQYF
j_gene: TRBJ2-1; v_gene: TRBV11-3; abundance: NA; d_gene: NA; CDR3nt: TGTGCCAGCAGCTTAAGCCCAGGGGGGTACTACAATGAGCAGTTCTTC; CDR3aa: CASSLSPGGYYNEQFF
j_gene: TRBJ1-5; v_gene: TRBV6-5; abundance: NA; d_gene: NA; CDR3nt: TGTGCCAGCAGTTACTCAGGTGATGACAATCAGCCCCAGCATTTT; CDR3aa: CASSYSGDDNQPQHF
j_gene: TRBJ2-6; v_gene: TRBV2; abundance: NA; d_gene: NA; CDR3nt: TGTGCCAGCAGTGAAGCTTTCCCCTTCTCTGGGGCCAACGTCCTGACTTTC; CDR3aa: CASSEAFPFSGANVLTF
j_gene: TRBJ1-2; v_gene: TRBV6-6; abundance: NA; d_gene: TRBD1; CDR3nt: TGTGCCAGCAGTTTCACAGGGGGCTATGGCTACACCTTC; CDR3aa: CASSFTGGYGYTF
j_gene: TRBJ2-2; v_gene: TRBV6-1; abundance: NA; d_gene: NA; CDR3nt: TGTGCCAGCAGTGCCCGACAGGATTCGAAGGGGGAGCTGTTTTTT; CDR3aa: CASSARQDSKGELFF
j_gene: TRBJ1-5; v_gene: TRBV6-6; abundance: few; d_gene: TRBD1; CDR3nt: TGTGCCAGCACTACGGACAGGGGGCCAGATCAGCCCCAGCATTTT; CDR3aa: CASTTDRGPDQPQHF
j_gene: TRBJ1-3; v_gene: TRBV28; abundance: NA; d_gene: NA; CDR3nt: TGTGCCAGCAGTTTATGGGACAGATTCTCTGGAAACACCATATATTTT; CDR3aa: CASSLWDRFSGNTIYF
j_gene: TRBJ1-2; v_gene: TRBV5-5; abundance: NA; d_gene: NA; CDR3nt: TGTGCCAGCAGCTTGGCACACTCTAACTATGGCTACACCTTC; CDR3aa: CASSLAHSNYGYTF
j_gene: TRBJ2-7; v_gene: TRBV9; abundance: once; d_gene: TRBD1; CDR3nt: TGTGCCAGCAGTCCGGGACAGTCCTACGAGCAGTACTTC; CDR3aa: CASSPGQSYEQYF
j_gene: TRBJ1-3; v_gene: TRBV19; abundance: NA; d_gene: NA; CDR3nt: TGTGCCAGTAGTATATTACCAAGGGGAAACACCATATATTTT; CDR3aa: CASSILPRGNTIYF
j_gene: TRBJ2-7; v_gene: TRBV6-6; abundance: NA; d_gene: NA; CDR3nt: TGTGCCAGCAGTTTCAGCAGCTCCTACGAGCAGTACTTC; CDR3aa: CASSFSSSYEQYF
j_gene: TRBJ1-6; v_gene: TRBV11-2; abundance: NA; d_gene: NA; CDR3nt: TGTGCCAGCAGCTTAACGTCAACGGCCGCGTTTAGTTCACCCCTCCACTTT; CDR3aa: CASSLTSTAAFSSPLHF
j_gene: TRBJ2-1; v_gene: TRBV7-6; abundance: NA; d_gene: NA; CDR3nt: TGTGCCAGCAGCCGAGAACGGTCCTACAATGAGCAGTTCTTC; CDR3aa: CASSRERSYNEQFF
j_gene: TRBJ1-5; v_gene: TRBV13; abundance: NA; d_gene: NA; CDR3nt: TGTGCCAGCAGCTCTCATAATCAGCCCCAGCATTTT; CDR3aa: CASSSHNQPQHF
j_gene: TRBJ1-2; v_gene: TRBV6-5; abundance: NA; d_gene: NA; CDR3nt: TGTGCCAGCACCACGGGTGGTGTGGGTTATGGCTACACCTTC; CDR3aa: CASTTGGVGYGYTF
j_gene: TRBJ2-5; v_gene: TRBV2; abundance: NA; d_gene: TRBD2; CDR3nt: TGTGCCAGCAGCCGTACTCGCGGGGGGACGCAAGAGACCCAGTACTTC; CDR3aa: CASSRTRGGTQETQYF
j_gene: TRBJ1-1; v_gene: TRBV28; abundance: few; d_gene: TRBD1; CDR3nt: TGTGCCAGCAGTCCTACAGGGGGCGGGACTGAAGCTTTCTTT; CDR3aa: CASSPTGGGTEAFF
j_gene: TRBJ1-1; v_gene: TRBV14; abundance: NA; d_gene: NA; CDR3nt: TGTGCCAGCAGCCAATGGAGTTCGGATGAAGCTTTCTTT; CDR3aa: CASSQWSSDEAFF
j_gene: TRBJ1-5; v_gene: TRBV27; abundance: NA; d_gene: NA; CDR3nt: TGTGCCAGCAGCCCTATTAGCAATCAGCCCCAGCATTTT; CDR3aa: CASSPISNQPQHF
j_gene: TRBJ2-2; v_gene: TRBV11-2; abundance: NA; d_gene: NA; CDR3nt: TGTGCCAGCAGCTTCGTACCTCCCGACCTTACTGGCGGGGAGCTGTTTTTT; CDR3aa: CASSFVPPDLTGGELFF
j_gene: TRBJ1-2; v_gene: TRBV4-3; abundance: NA; d_gene: NA; CDR3nt: TGCGCCAGCAGCCACGACTCAGGGGTTTATGGCTACACCTTC; CDR3aa: CASSHDSGVYGYTF
j_gene: TRBJ2-1; v_gene: TRBV9; abundance: NA; d_gene: TRBD2; CDR3nt: TGTGCCAGCAGCGGGGAGGGACTACCCAACAATGAGCAGTTCTTC; CDR3aa: CASSGEGLPNNEQFF
j_gene: TRBJ2-3; v_gene: TRBV11-2; abundance: NA; d_gene: NA; CDR3nt: TGTGCCAGCAGCCGTCAGGGGCTAGCAGATACGCAGTATTTT; CDR3aa: CASSRQGLADTQYF